A selection of T cell receptor beta chains follows, all from one sample in a study of beta chain features in type 1 diabetes. Assay: immunoSEQ multiplex PCR; the TCRdb copy retains only in-frame clones and omits some. The sample includes about 220,000 clones, about a tenth of them seen just once. Sequencing was carried out using central memory CD4+ T cells from blood. The receptor source for this set is a young man in good health. Both conserved end residues are part of each CDR3. The D gene is left open where the match is weak. Some rows mark clone size as missing; the rest say once, few, many or name a class of expanded clone.

>TRBV6-5|TRBJ2-7|.|many
CASSYFAQQYF
TGTGCCAGCAGTTACTTTGCCCAGCAGTACTTC
>TRBV11-2|TRBJ2-7|.|few
CASSLPGISYEQYF
TGTGCCAGCAGCTTGCCGGGAATATCCTACGAGCAGTACTTC
>TRBV19|TRBJ2-3|.|.
CASTGSGPRYTDTQYF
TGTGCCAGTACCGGTTCGGGGCCGAGGTACACAGATACGCAGTATTTT
>TRBV27|TRBJ2-7|TRBD1|few
CASRGSGTGLYEQYF
TGTGCCAGCAGAGGTTCCGGGACAGGGCTCTACGAGCAGTACTTC
>TRBV23-1|TRBJ2-7|TRBD2|.
CASTPRWDSGTSEYEQYF
TGCGCCAGCACCCCCCGGTGGGACTCCGGGACTAGCGAGTACGAGCAGTACTTC
>TRBV11-2|TRBJ2-7|.|few
CASSLDRTSYEQYF
TGTGCCAGCAGCTTAGATAGAACGTCCTACGAGCAGTACTTC
>TRBV30|TRBJ2-4|.|few
CAWSVKGAGNIQYF
TGTGCCTGGAGTGTCAAAGGGGCGGGAAACATTCAGTACTTC
>TRBV4-1|TRBJ2-1|TRBD1|few
CASSQEGQGYNEQFF
TGCGCCAGCAGCCAAGAAGGACAGGGCTACAATGAGCAGTTCTTC
>TRBV7-9|TRBJ2-1|.|many
CASSAIYNEQFF
TGTGCCAGCAGCGCCATTTACAATGAGCAGTTCTTC
>TRBV5-1|TRBJ2-7|.|few
CASSLPGATYEQYF
TGCGCCAGCAGCTTGCCAGGGGCAACCTACGAGCAGTACTTC
>TRBV11-2|TRBJ2-1|TRBD1|.
CASSSNRGDEQFF
TGTGCCAGCAGCTCGAACAGGGGGGATGAGCAGTTCTTC
>TRBV5-1|TRBJ1-2|.|.
CASRRDADYGYTF
TGCGCCAGCCGCCGGGACGCAGACTATGGCTACACCTTC
>TRBV11-2|TRBJ2-3|.|.
CASSSYTDTQYF
TGTGCCAGCAGCTCATACACAGATACGCAGTATTTT